This T cell receptor beta chain derives from a study of regulatory T cells in long-lasting Graves disease. The overall study: Graves' patients diagnosed newly had used antithyroid drugs under 3 months.

With V trimmed by 5 bases and J by 8 bases, 7 bases remained unmatched. The germline V gene has CDR1 DFQATT and CDR2 SNEGSKA (reference sequence). This CDR3 contains 13 residues. This clonotype was found many times. Time point of the sample: newly diagnosed GD, antithyroid drugs for less than 3 months. Construction of the TCR library relied on RNA isolated from PBMCs. Sequencing libraries for TCR beta were prepared with iRepertoire HTBI primers and Arm-PCR of CDR3 regions. In TCRdb, the multiplex PCR reads were re-called with MiXCR into one record per CDR3 protein. The table lists approximately 440,000 distinct CDR3 sequences, around 15% of them singletons. This same sample was also part of a study on T cells in Graves' hyperthyroidism and ophthalmopathy. That publication notes: Most clonotypes expanded in the thyroid (above 0.001) were also present in blood.

The sample was peripheral blood mononuclear cells (PBMCs), taken at new diagnosis, from a patient treated with antithyroid drugs. This sequence was found in a man in his forties with Graves disease. The chain couples TRBV20-1 to TRBJ2-1; 9 nucleotides match TRBD2. The CDR3 DNA is TGCAGTGCTGAGCGGGGGGTTGGCTATGAGCAGTTCTTC. Translated, it gives CSAERGVGYEQFF.